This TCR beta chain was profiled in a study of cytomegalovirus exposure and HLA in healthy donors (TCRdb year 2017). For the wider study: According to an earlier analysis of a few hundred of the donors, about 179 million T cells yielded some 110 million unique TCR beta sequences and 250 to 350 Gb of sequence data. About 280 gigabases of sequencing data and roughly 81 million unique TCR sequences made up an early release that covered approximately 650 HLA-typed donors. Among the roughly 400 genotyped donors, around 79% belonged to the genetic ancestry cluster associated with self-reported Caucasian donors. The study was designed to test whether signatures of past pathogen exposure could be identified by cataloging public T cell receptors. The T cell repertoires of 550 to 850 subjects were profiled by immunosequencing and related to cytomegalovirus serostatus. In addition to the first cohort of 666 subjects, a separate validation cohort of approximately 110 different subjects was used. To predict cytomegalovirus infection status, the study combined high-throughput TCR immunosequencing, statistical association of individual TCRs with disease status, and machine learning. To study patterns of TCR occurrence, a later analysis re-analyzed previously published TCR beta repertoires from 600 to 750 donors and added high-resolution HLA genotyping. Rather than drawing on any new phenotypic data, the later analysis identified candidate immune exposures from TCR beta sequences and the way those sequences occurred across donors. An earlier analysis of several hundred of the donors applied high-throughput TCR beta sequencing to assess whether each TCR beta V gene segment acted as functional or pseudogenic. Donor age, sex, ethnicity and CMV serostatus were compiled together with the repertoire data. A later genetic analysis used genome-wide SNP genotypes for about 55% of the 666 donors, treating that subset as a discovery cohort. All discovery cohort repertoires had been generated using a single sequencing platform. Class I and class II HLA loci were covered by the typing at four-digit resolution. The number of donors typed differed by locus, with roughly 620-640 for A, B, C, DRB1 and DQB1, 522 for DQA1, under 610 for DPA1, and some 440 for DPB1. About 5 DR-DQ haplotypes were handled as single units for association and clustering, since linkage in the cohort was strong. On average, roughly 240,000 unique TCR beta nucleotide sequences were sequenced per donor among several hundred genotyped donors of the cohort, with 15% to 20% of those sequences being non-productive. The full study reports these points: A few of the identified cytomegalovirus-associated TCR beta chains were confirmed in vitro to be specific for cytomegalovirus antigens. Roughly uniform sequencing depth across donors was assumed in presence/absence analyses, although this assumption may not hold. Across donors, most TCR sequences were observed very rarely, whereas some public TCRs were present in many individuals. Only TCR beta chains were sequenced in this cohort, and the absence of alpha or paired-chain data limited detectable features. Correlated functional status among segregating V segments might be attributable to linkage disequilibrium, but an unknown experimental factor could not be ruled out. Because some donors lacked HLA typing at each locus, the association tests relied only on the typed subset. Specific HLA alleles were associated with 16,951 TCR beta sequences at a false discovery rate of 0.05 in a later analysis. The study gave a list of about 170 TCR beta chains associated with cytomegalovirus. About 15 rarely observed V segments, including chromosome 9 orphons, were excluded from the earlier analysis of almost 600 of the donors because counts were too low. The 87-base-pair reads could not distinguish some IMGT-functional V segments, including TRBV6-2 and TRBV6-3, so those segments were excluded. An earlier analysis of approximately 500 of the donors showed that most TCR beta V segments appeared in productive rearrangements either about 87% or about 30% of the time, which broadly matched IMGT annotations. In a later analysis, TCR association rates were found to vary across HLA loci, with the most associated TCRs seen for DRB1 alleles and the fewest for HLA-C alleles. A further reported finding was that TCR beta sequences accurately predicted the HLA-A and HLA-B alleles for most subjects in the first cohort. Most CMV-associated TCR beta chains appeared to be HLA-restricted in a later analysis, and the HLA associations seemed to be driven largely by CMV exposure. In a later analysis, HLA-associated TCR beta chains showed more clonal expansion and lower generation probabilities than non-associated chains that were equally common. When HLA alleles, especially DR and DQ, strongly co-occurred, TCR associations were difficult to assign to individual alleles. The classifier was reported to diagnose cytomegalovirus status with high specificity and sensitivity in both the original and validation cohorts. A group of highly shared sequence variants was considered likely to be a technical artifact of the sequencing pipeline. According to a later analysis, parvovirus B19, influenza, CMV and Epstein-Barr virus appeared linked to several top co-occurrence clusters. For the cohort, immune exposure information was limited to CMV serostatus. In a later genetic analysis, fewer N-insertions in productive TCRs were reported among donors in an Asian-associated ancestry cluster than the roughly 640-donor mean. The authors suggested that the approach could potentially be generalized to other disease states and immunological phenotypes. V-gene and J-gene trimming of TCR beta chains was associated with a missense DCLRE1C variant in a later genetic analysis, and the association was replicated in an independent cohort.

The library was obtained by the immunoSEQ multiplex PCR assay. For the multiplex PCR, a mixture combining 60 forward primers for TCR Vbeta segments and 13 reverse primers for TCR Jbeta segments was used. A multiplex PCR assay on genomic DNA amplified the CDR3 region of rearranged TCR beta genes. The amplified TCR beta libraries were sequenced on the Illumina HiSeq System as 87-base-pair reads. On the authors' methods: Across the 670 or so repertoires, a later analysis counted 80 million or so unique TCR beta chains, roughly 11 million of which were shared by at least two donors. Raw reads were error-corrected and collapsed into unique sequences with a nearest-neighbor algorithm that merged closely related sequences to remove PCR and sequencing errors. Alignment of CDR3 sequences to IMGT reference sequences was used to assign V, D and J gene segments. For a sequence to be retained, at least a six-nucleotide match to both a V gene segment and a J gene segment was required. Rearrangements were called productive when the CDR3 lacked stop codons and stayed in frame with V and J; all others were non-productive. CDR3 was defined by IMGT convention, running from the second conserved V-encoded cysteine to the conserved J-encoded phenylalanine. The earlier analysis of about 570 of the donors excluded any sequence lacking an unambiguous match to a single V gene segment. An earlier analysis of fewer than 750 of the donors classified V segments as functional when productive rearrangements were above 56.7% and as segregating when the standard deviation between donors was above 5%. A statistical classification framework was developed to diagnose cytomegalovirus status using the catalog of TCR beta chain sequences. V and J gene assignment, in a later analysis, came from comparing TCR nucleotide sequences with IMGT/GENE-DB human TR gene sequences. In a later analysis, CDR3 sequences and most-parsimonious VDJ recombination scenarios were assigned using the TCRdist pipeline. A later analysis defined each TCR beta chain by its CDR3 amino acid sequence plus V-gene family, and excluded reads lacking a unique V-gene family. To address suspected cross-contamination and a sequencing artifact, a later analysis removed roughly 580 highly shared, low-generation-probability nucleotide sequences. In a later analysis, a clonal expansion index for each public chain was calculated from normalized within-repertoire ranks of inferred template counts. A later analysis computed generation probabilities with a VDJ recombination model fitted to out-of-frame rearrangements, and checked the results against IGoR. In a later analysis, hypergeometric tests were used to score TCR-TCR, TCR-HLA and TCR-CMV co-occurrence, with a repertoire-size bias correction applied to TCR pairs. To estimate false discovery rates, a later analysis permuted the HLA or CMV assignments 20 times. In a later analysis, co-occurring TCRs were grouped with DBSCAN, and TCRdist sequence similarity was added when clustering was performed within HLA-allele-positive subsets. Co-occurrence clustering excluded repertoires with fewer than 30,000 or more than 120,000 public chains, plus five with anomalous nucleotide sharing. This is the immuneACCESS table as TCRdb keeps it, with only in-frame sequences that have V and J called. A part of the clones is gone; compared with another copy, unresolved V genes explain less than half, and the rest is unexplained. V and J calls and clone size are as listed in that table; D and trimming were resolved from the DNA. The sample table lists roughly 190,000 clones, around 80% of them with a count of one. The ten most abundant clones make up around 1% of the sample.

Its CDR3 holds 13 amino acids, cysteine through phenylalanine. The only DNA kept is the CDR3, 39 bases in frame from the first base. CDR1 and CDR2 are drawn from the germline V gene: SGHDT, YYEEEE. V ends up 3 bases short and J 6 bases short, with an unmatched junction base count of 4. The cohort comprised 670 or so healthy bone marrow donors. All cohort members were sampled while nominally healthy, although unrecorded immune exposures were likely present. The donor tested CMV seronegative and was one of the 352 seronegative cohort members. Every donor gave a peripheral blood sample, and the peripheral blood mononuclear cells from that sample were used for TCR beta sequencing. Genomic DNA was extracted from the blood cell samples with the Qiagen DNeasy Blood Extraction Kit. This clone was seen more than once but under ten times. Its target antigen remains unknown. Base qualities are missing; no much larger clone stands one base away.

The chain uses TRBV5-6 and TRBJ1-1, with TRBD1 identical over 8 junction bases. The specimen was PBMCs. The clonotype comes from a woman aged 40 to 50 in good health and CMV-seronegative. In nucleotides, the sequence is TGTGCCAGCAGCTGGGCAGGGGGCGCTGAAGCTTTCTTT. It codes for CASSWAGGAEAFF.